The present T cell receptor (beta chain) was sequenced within a study of response to subunit inactivated influenza vaccine. MiXCR, applied by TCRdb to the RT-PCR reads, yields one record per CDR3 protein. The sample contains about 540,000 distinct CDR3 sequences, around 25% of which appear only once. Concerning this clonotype: A much larger clone lies one base from this, so it may be a read error.

The CDR3 consists of 12 residues. From germline, CDR1 is MNHEY and CDR2 SVGEGT. V shed 6 bases and J 3 bases; nucleotides not matched to a gene: 0. The same specimen was also included in a second study, on T cells expressing NK-cell markers. That work states: Making the TCR beta cDNA relied on 5'RACE template switching with UMIs. Sorted T-cell subsets CD3+CD56+NKG2C+, CD3+CD56+NKG2C- and CD3+CD56-NKG2C+ were TCR beta-sequenced.

This sample comprised CD4+ T cells sorted from PBMCs, obtained 11 to 12 days after vaccination. The rearrangement joins TRBV6-2 or TRBV6-3 to TRBJ1-1; 8 bases map to TRBD1. The TCR originated in a man aged 45-65 years who received an inactivated influenza vaccine. The CDR3 sequence: CASRTGDTEAFF. DNA for the CDR3: TGTGCCAGCAGGACAGGGGACACTGAAGCTTTCTTT.